The sequence of this T cell receptor (beta chain) was determined in a study of molecular identifiers for immune sequencing clone quantification. This CDR3 contains 14 residues. The germline V and J ends were trimmed by 8 bases and 0 bases, with 13 bases remaining between them. This clonotype has a count of ten or more. Each CDR3 protein is one row after TCRdb ran MiXCR on the PCR reads. Of fewer than 70,000 distinct CDR3 sequences in the sample, roughly 20% were seen once. Sequencing used naive CD8+ T cells from blood, with Jurkat cell RNA spiked in. The subset is: FACS-sorted CD8+CD4-CCR7+CD45RA+ naive T cells. The chain employs TRBV5-3 and TRBJ2-3; D possibly matches TRBD1 or TRBD2 (5 bases each). TRBV5-3 qualifies as an ORF whose function is uncertain. The sequence came from a human donor in good health. Some libraries in this study had Jurkat cell RNA spiked in. The chain's CDR3 is CASRDVSSTDTQYF. CDR3 coding DNA: TGTGCCAGCAGGGACGTCTCAAGCACAGATACGCAGTATTTT.